This T cell receptor (beta chain) was captured in a study of PD-L1 blockade in urothelial cancer. About the study: At 3 weeks after treatment start (second dose) and again at 6 weeks, blood was analyzed.

The protocol was immunoSEQ multiplex PCR, while the TCRdb copy is restricted to in-frame clones and leaves out a portion. The sample consists of 25,000 to 30,000 clones, roughly 86% of them appearing once. The CDR3 sequence is 18 residues long. From germline, CDR1 is MDHEN and CDR2 SYDVKM. With 2 bases removed from V and 1 base from J, the gap between germline ends came to 18 bases. The table lists this clone with a few counts. The material sequenced was PBMCs, taken around atezolizumab (anti-PD-L1) treatment. The chain links TRBV28 to TRBJ1-3; D remains unclear. The source of this sequence is a man between 50 and 59 years old with urothelial cancer. CDR3 loop: CASSLGPAGGRSGNTIYF. In DNA form, the CDR3 reads TGTGCCAGCAGTTTAGGGCCGGCAGGCGGGCGGTCTGGAAACACCATATATTTT.